This passage covers 24 T cell receptor beta chains from one sample sequenced in a study of shared clonotypes between healthy human individuals. TCRdb's copy holds only in-frame clones and misses some; the assay was immunoSEQ multiplex PCR. The sample carries about 490,000 clones, 81% recorded once. The sequenced sample was PBMCs. These TCRs come from a woman between 40 and 55 years old in good health. Some clones in this sample may be carry-over from other donors' samples.

V gene TRBV5-4 combines with J gene TRBJ2-2; D is perhaps TRBD2 (6 bases). Looked up from germline, CDR1 is SGHNT and CDR2 is YYREEE (reference sequence). The length of the CDR3 is 16 residues. The ends were cut back, 4 bases at V and 6 bases at J, with 19 bases in the middle. CDR3 region: CASSPVSGGTAGELFF. The CDR3 nucleotides are TGTGCCAGCAGCCCCGTCTCGGGCGGGACGGCCGGGGAGCTGTTTTTT.

About this clone itself: This clone may be a read error of a much larger clone one base away. This sequence joins TRBV5-1 and TRBJ2-5, with no clear D. V shed 0 bases and J shed 9 bases, with 6 bases lying between them. CDR3 length equals 11 residues. From germline, CDR1 is SGHRS and CDR2 YFSETQ. The CDR3 reads CASSLGEAQYF. DNA of the CDR3: TGCGCCAGCAGCTTGGGCGAGGCCCAGTACTTC.

Notes on this clone: Only one base separates this from a far larger clonotype, so it likely reflects a read error. The genes are TRBV28 and TRBJ2-7; no clear D gene. The CDR3 contains 14 residues. V lost 6 bases to trimming and J lost 6 bases, with 18 bases between them. CDR1 and CDR2 (germline): MDHEN, SYDVKM. CDR3 in amino acids: CASSDQVAAPEQYF. The CDR3 nucleotides read TGTGCCAGCAGCGACCAAGTGGCGGCACCCGAGCAGTACTTC. Based on the CDR3 plus reference TRBV28 and TRBJ2-7, the full variable domain is DVKVTQSSRYLVKRTGEKVFLECVQDMDHENMFWYRQDPGLGLRLIYFSYDVKMKEKGDIPEGYSVSREKKERFSLILESASTNQTSMYLCASSDQVAAPEQYFGPGTRLTVT.

This rearrangement joins TRBV27 to TRBJ2-7; 9 bases align to TRBD2. Germline loops: CDR1 MNHEY, CDR2 SMNVEV (reference sequence). CDR3 length: 17 residues. V shed 0 bases and J 5 bases; nucleotides not matched to a gene: 11. CDR3 DNA sequence: TGTGCCAGCAGTTTATCGCCCCAAATAGCGGGAGTCCACGAGCAGTACTTC. The encoded protein is CASSLSPQIAGVHEQYF.

Comments on this clone: A read error is the likely source, as a far larger clone sits one nucleotide away. V is TRBV4-1 and J is TRBJ2-2, with 7 bases that match TRBD1. This CDR3 spans 16 amino acids. Germline CDR1 reads MGHRA; CDR2 reads YSYEKL. CDR3 DNA sequence: TGCGCCAGCAGCCAAACAGGGGTGGGGAACGCCGGGGAGCTGTTTTTT. Translating it yields CASSQTGVGNAGELFF.

J is TRBJ1-4 and V is TRBV18; D perhaps matches TRBD1 (6 bases). V lost 1 base and J 4 bases, leaving 10 bases between the germline ends. Germline CDR1 KGHSH, CDR2 LQKENI. The CDR3 loop spans 15 amino acids. Written as DNA, the CDR3 is TGTGCCAGCTCACCACTCGGGGACATTAATGAAAAACTGTTTTTT. Translating gives CASSPLGDINEKLFF.

J is TRBJ2-3 and V is TRBV27; TRBD2 agrees at 9 bases. This CDR3 has 15 residues. Germline-derived CDR1 and CDR2 are MNHEY and SMNVEV (reference sequence). J was trimmed by 1 base and V by 7 bases; bases with no gene match: 6. CDR3 loop: CASIRLAARTDTQYF. As DNA, the CDR3 is TGTGCCAGCATTCGACTAGCGGCCCGCACAGATACGCAGTATTTT.

The rearrangement uses TRBV10-3 and TRBJ2-5, with 9 bases lining up with TRBD1. Germline trimming cut 5 bases from V and 4 bases from J; bases unmatched to any gene: 17. Germline CDR1 and CDR2: ENHRY and SYGVKD. The CDR3 totals 18 residues. CDR3 region: CAISSPGTGQGRRETQYF. CDR3 sequence (DNA): TGTGCCATCAGTTCCCCCGGAACGGGACAGGGTAGGCGAGAGACCCAGTACTTC.

This clone was counted a single time. CDR3 DNA sequence: TGTGCCAGCAGCTTAATGGGACCTATACCTACCTACGAGCAGTACTTC. This encodes CASSLMGPIPTYEQYF. The chain joins TRBV7-2 to TRBJ2-7; D is tentatively TRBD1 or TRBD2 (5 bases each). Trimming took off 2 bases at V and 2 bases at J, with 16 bases between the two ends. CDR3 length equals 16 residues. Germline CDR1 SGHTA, CDR2 FQGNSA.

Remarks on this clone: It is likely a read error: a sequence one base away is far more abundant. The gene calls are TRBV4-2 and TRBJ2-2, with 7 nucleotides matching TRBD1. The CDR3 totals 15 residues. V shed 0 bases, J shed 6 bases, and the junction held 4 bases outside the gene matches. The germline gives CDR1 LGHNA, CDR2 YNFKEQ. CDR3 amino acids: CASSQEEGGAGELFF. CDR3 bases: TGTGCCAGCAGCCAAGAAGAAGGGGGCGCCGGGGAGCTGTTTTTT.

The CDR3 DNA reads TGTGCCTGGAGCCCCCGTCTTGGGACATTGAATAATTCACCCCTCCACTTT. It encodes CAWSPRLGTLNNSPLHF. The gene calls are TRBV30 and TRBJ1-6, with D perhaps matching TRBD1 (6 bases). CDR1 and CDR2 from the germline V gene are GTSNPN and SVGIG (reference sequence). The V end was cut by 3 bases, the J end by 5 bases, with 20 bases between. The CDR3 loop spans 17 amino acids.

About this clone: Its ends do not fully match the called genes, so a read error is possible. This rearrangement joins TRBV6-6 to TRBJ1-1; no definite D call. The germline CDR1 and CDR2 sequences are MNHNY and SVGAGI (reference sequence). This CDR3 has 12 amino acids. The CDR3 spells CATSRVYTEAFF. The CDR3 bases are TGTGCCACCAGTCGGGTTTACACTGAAGCTTTCTTT.

This chain connects TRBV5-1 to TRBJ1-5; tentatively, D is TRBD1 (5 bases). CDR1 SGHRS and CDR2 YFSETQ come from the germline V gene. With 0 bases removed from V and 5 bases from J, the gap between germline ends came to 12 bases. This CDR3 is built from 15 residues. The CDR3 loop is CASSLDGRADQPQHF. CDR3 bases: TGCGCCAGCAGCTTGGACGGCAGGGCTGATCAGCCCCAGCATTTT.

The chain carries TRBV5-6 and TRBJ1-3; the D is unclear. The CDR3 extends over 16 amino acids. Between the trimmed V and J ends, which lost 4 bases and 2 bases, there was a span of 16 bases. The germline V gene encodes CDR1 SGHDT and CDR2 YYEEEE. CDR3 loop: CASSPGGSLPGNTIYF. As DNA, the CDR3 is TGTGCCAGCAGCCCCGGTGGCAGCTTGCCTGGAAACACCATATATTTT.

Only a few counts were recorded for this clone. The chain links TRBV9 to TRBJ2-3; 7 positions agree with TRBD1. The CDR3 runs 17 residues. Per germline, CDR1 SGDLS and CDR2 YYNGEE. V trimming: 0 bases; J trimming: 2 bases; junction bases outside the gene matches: 9. CDR3 coding DNA: TGTGCCAGCAGCGTAGAAACTACAGGGGCCATCACAGATACGCAGTATTTT. Protein product: CASSVETTGAITDTQYF.

The chain couples TRBV27 to TRBJ1-2; 7 bases match TRBD1. With 6 bases clipped from V and 5 bases from J, the junction kept 9 bases outside the gene matches. CDR3 size: 14 residues. From germline, CDR1 is MNHEY and CDR2 SMNVEV (reference sequence). This CDR3 is CASRLVGGDYGYTF. CDR3 sequence (DNA): TGTGCCAGCAGATTGGTAGGGGGCGATTATGGCTACACCTTC.

V and J are TRBV10-3 and TRBJ1-2; D is unresolved. Germline CDR1 and CDR2: ENHRY and SYGVKD. This CDR3 has 13 amino acids. V gave up 3 bases and J gave up 6 bases, with 11 bases separating them. The DNA for the CDR3 is TGTGCCATCAGTGATTTGAGTGGGGATGGCTACACCTTC. The encoded protein is CAISDLSGDGYTF.

The genes are TRBV5-4 and TRBJ2-3, with 7 bases identical to TRBD1. This CDR3 has 16 residues. V lost 5 bases, J lost 2 bases, and 11 bases stayed unmatched. The germline V gene has CDR1 SGHNT and CDR2 YYREEE (reference sequence). The CDR3: CASRDTRDRYTDTQYF. The CDR3 nucleotides are TGTGCCAGCAGGGACACCCGGGACAGATACACAGATACGCAGTATTTT. Full variable domain (missing parts from reference TRBV5-4 and TRBJ2-3): ETGVTQSPTHLIKTRGQQVTLRCSSQSGHNTVSWYQQALGQGPQFIFQYYREEENGRGNFPPRFSGLQFPNYSSELNVNALELDDSALYLCASRDTRDRYTDTQYFGPGTRLTVL.

The rearrangement joins TRBV5-1 to TRBJ2-3; no reliable D call. The V gene lost 3 bases and the J gene lost 0 bases, with 11 bases spanning the gap. Germline V gene data show CDR1 as SGHRS and CDR2 as YFSETQ. The CDR3 has 15 amino acids. DNA for the CDR3: TGCGCCAGCAGCTCATCAGGTTCTAGCACAGATACGCAGTATTTT. Its protein is CASSSSGSSTDTQYF.

This clone was seen many times. J is TRBJ1-1 and V is TRBV7-2; 10 positions agree with TRBD1. Trimming cost V 5 bases and J 6 bases; bases outside gene matches: 3. CDR1 and CDR2 (germline): SGHTA, FQGNSA. This CDR3 is built from 13 residues. For the CDR3, the DNA is TGTGCCAGCAGCCGTGGACAGGGGGCTGAAGCTTTCTTT. Its protein product is CASSRGQGAEAFF.

For this clone: With a much larger clone just one base away, this may be a read error. The CDR3 region is CGASEAYEQYF. CDR3 nucleotide sequence: TGCGGTGCCTCGGAGGCCTACGAGCAGTACTTC. This rearrangement joins TRBV20-1 to TRBJ2-7; perhaps TRBD2 as D (5 bases). In germline, CDR1 is DFQATT, CDR2 SNEGSKA (reference sequence). The CDR3 totals 11 residues.

Of note for this clone: This likely reflects a read error, since a far larger clone is one base away. This specimen includes other DNA sequences encoding the same CDR3. The rearrangement links TRBV28 to TRBJ1-6; possible D gene TRBD1, 5 bases. V lost 4 bases, J lost 9 bases, and 25 bases lay in between. The CDR3 runs to 18 residues. Germline V gene lookup returns CDR1 MDHEN and CDR2 SYDVKM. CDR3: CASSSHLRRQGGSSPLHF. DNA for the CDR3: TGTGCCAGCAGTTCCCACCTCAGACGGCAGGGTGGGAGTTCACCCCTCCACTTT.

The V call is TRBV28, the J call TRBJ1-5, with D possibly matching TRBD1 (5 bases). Trimming left V 3 bases short and J 0 bases short, with 12 bases between. Per germline, CDR1 MDHEN and CDR2 SYDVKM. The CDR3 sequence is 16 residues long. The CDR3 DNA reads TGTGCCAGCAGTTTTCAGGGTCTGCGTAGCAATCAGCCCCAGCATTTT. Its translation: CASSFQGLRSNQPQHF.

This rearrangement joins TRBV27 to TRBJ1-2; maybe TRBD1 (5 bases). The CDR3 spans 14 residues. Germline V gene lookup returns CDR1 MNHEY and CDR2 SMNVEV (reference sequence). V was cut by 3 bases and J by 4 bases, with 12 bases left in between. CDR3 bases: TGTGCCAGCAGTTTGTTAGGGGCTGGCTATGGCTACACCTTC. This encodes CASSLLGAGYGYTF.